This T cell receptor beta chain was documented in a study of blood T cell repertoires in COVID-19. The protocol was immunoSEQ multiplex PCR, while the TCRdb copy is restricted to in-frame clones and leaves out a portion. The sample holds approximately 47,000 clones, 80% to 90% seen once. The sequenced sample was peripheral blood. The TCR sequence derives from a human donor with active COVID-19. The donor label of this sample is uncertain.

This CDR3 reads CASSLEMRAANEKLFF. Here the CDR3 DNA reads TGTGCCAGCAGCTTAGAGATGAGGGCGGCGAATGAAAAACTGTTTTTT. V usage is TRBV11-2 and J usage is TRBJ1-4; D gene uncertain. The V gene's germline CDR1 is SGHAT and CDR2 FQNNGV. V was clipped by 0 bases and J by 5 bases, with 13 bases between them. This CDR3 contains 16 residues.